Listed below are T cell receptor beta chains from one sample, sequenced in a study of identical twins. Each CDR3 protein is one row after TCRdb ran MiXCR on the 5' RACE reads. The data hold 500,000 or so distinct CDR3 sequences, with 13% to 15% observed a single time. This sample also appeared in a second study, on yellow fever vaccine responses in identical twins.

Material for sequencing was CD4+ T cells sorted from blood. The receptors shown here come from a woman between 18 and 29 years old in good health. The CDR3 runs from the conserved cysteine through the conserved F or W. Each record gives: V gene, clone size, D gene, J gene, CDR3 protein, CDR3 DNA. A D gene is named only where the DNA matches it firmly. Clone size appears in some rows only: once, few, many, or a class for an expanded clone.

TRBV11-2,-,TRBD2,TRBJ2-3,CASSLGQREGPSTDTQYF,TGTGCCAGCAGCTTAGGTCAGCGGGAGGGCCCGAGCACAGATACGCAGTATTTT
TRBV20-1,-,TRBD2,TRBJ2-5,CSATPPLAGNQETQYF,TGCAGTGCTACCCCTCCCCTAGCGGGGAACCAAGAGACCCAGTACTTC
TRBV5-1,few,TRBD2,TRBJ2-3,CASSWTSGRTDTQYF,TGCGCCAGCAGCTGGACTAGCGGTCGCACAGATACGCAGTATTTT
TRBV11-1,few,-,TRBJ2-3,CASSPPPRGALASTDTQYF,TGTGCCAGCAGCCCGCCTCCCAGGGGGGCCCTTGCTAGCACAGATACGCAGTATTTT
TRBV7-9,-,-,TRBJ2-1,CASSLALTDGLGEQFF,TGTGCCAGCAGCTTAGCCTTGACGGACGGACTGGGGGAGCAGTTCTTC
TRBV2,few,TRBD2,TRBJ2-3,CASSPSGGAPGTQYF,TGTGCCAGCAGCCCTAGCGGGGGGGCCCCCGGTACGCAGTATTTT
TRBV7-8,few,-,TRBJ2-7,CASSLAGGKSSYEQYF,TGTGCCAGCAGCTTAGCAGGTGGGAAGAGTTCCTACGAGCAGTACTTC
TRBV12-3/TRBV12-4,many,-,TRBJ1-2,CASSLDGNRGNYTF,TGTGCCAGCAGTTTAGATGGGAATCGGGGGAACTACACCTTC
TRBV5-1,-,TRBD1,TRBJ2-1,CASSERTGGDGRTLKEQFF,TGCGCCAGCAGCGAACGGACAGGGGGCGACGGGCGTACGCTAAAAGAGCAGTTCTTC
TRBV20-1,few,-,TRBJ2-3,CSARDRPSRTDTQYF,TGCAGTGCTAGAGATCGGCCTAGCCGCACAGATACGCAGTATTTT
TRBV7-9,-,TRBD2,TRBJ2-1,CASSSIAGTSSYNEQFF,TGTGCCAGCAGCTCAATAGCGGGAACGAGCTCCTACAATGAGCAGTTCTTC
TRBV7-2,-,TRBD2,TRBJ2-1,CASSLFNPGGLDEQFF,TGTGCCAGCAGCTTATTCAACCCGGGGGGGCTCGATGAGCAGTTCTTC
TRBV12-3/TRBV12-4,few,-,TRBJ2-3,CASNTADTQYF,TGTGCCAGCAACACGGCAGATACGCAGTATTTT
TRBV6-2/TRBV6-3,few,-,TRBJ2-1,CASSRSGTEQFF,TGTGCCAGCAGTAGGAGCGGGACAGAGCAGTTCTTC
TRBV5-1,few,-,TRBJ1-1,CASSQAFSGTGTEAFF,TGCGCCAGCAGCCAAGCCTTTTCCGGAACGGGTACTGAAGCTTTCTTT
TRBV12-5,-,TRBD1,TRBJ2-7,CASGSAGDRVTYEQYF,TGTGCTAGTGGTTCGGCCGGGGACAGGGTGACCTACGAGCAGTACTTC
TRBV6-1,few,-,TRBJ1-1,CASTITRTVTEAFF,TGTGCCAGCACCATAACAAGGACAGTCACTGAAGCTTTCTTT
TRBV12-3/TRBV12-4,few,-,TRBJ2-2,CASSFTDTGELFF,TGTGCCAGCAGTTTCACGGATACCGGGGAGCTGTTTTTT
TRBV5-6,-,-,TRBJ2-1,CASTTWGVYNEQFF,TGTGCCAGCACCACATGGGGGGTATACAATGAGCAGTTCTTC
TRBV29-1,many,TRBD2,TRBJ2-3,CSVSGTSGSADTQYF,TGCAGCGTGTCCGGGACTAGCGGGAGTGCAGATACGCAGTATTTT
TRBV29-1,-,-,TRBJ1-1,CSVLVGKFGEAFF,TGCAGCGTTCTTGTGGGGAAATTCGGGGAAGCTTTCTTT
TRBV5-1,many,TRBD2,TRBJ2-1,CASNSGSPYNEQFF,TGCGCCAGCAACAGCGGGAGTCCCTACAATGAGCAGTTCTTC
TRBV18,many,TRBD1,TRBJ2-7,CASSPGQGSSYEQYF,TGCGCCAGCAGCCCGGGACAGGGGAGCTCCTACGAGCAGTACTTC
TRBV24-1,many,TRBD1,TRBJ2-7,CATSDRGQGTEQYF,TGTGCCACCAGTGATCGTGGACAGGGGACCGAGCAGTACTTC
TRBV6-5,few,TRBD2,TRBJ2-7,CASSSGSGEQYF,TGTGCCAGCAGTAGCGGGAGCGGCGAGCAGTACTTC